This is a list of T cell receptor beta chains from one sample in a study of T cells in Graves' hyperthyroidism and ophthalmopathy. TCRdb used MiXCR to reprocess the multiplex PCR reads, holding one entry per CDR3 protein. Among fewer than 650,000 distinct CDR3 sequences listed, less than 15% were seen once. Input material: blood. All receptors come from a woman aged 40-49 years with Graves' hyperthyroidism. Each CDR3 is given with its conserved first and last residue. D genes are given only for firm matches. Some rows mark clone size as missing; the rest say once, few, many or name a class of expanded clone.

V gene	J gene	clone size	D gene	CDR3 DNA	CDR3 protein
TRBV10-3	TRBJ2-7	-	TRBD1	TGTGCCATCAGTGAAGGGGGCCCCTACGAGCAGTACTTC	CAISEGGPYEQYF
TRBV3-1	TRBJ1-1	many	TRBD1	TGTGCCAGCAGCCATTCGACAGGGCACGAGAACACTGAAGCTTTCTTT	CASSHSTGHENTEAFF
TRBV7-3	TRBJ2-3	few	-	TGTGCCAGCAGCTTAACGGGATCCTCCCGAACAGATACGCAGTATTTT	CASSLTGSSRTDTQYF
TRBV28	TRBJ2-1	many	-	TGTGCCAGCAGACCCTTCCTGGGCTCCTACAATGAGCAGTTCTTC	CASRPFLGSYNEQFF
TRBV2	TRBJ2-1	many	TRBD2	TGTGCCAGCACCGGCCTGGGAGTGGCGGGAGAGTACAATGAGCAGTTCTTC	CASTGLGVAGEYNEQFF
TRBV4-1	TRBJ2-1	few	TRBD1	TGCGCCAGCAGCCAAGATACAGGGGCGAATGAGCAGTTCTTC	CASSQDTGANEQFF
TRBV28	TRBJ2-3	many	-	TGTGCCAGCAGTTTTAGGGGCCGGACGCAGTATTTT	CASSFRGRTQYF
TRBV5-1	TRBJ2-2	few	-	TGCGCCAGCAGCTACCCTAGCGAGAACACCGGGGAGCTGTTTTTT	CASSYPSENTGELFF
TRBV6-1	TRBJ2-4	few	-	TGTGCCAGCATGGATCCGGAGTACAAAAACATTCAGTACTTC	CASMDPEYKNIQYF
TRBV6-1	TRBJ1-4	few	-	TGTGCCAGCAGTGAGATGAGCAGGGGAAGTGAAAAACTGTTTTTT	CASSEMSRGSEKLFF
TRBV12-3/TRBV12-4	TRBJ1-5	many	TRBD1	TGTGCCAGCAGCCTAGACAGGGGAAGCAATCAGCCCCAGCATTTT	CASSLDRGSNQPQHF